This T cell receptor (beta chain) comes out of a study of cytomegalovirus exposure and HLA in healthy donors. As for the study in general: An early data release held around 80 million unique TCRs from HLA-typed donors. General observations from the study: Reported performance of the classifier showed diagnosis of cytomegalovirus status with high specificity and sensitivity.

Worth noting for this clone: Its cognate antigen is unknown.

The PCR was carried out with 60 Vbeta primers and 13 Jbeta primers. The table came from immunoSEQ multiplex PCR; TCRdb's copy has only in-frame clones and leaves some out. The table shows approximately 170,000 clones, with around 80% occurring only once. The CDR3 is 14 residues long. With 7 bases removed from V and 0 bases from J, the gap between germline ends came to 12 bases. Germline lookup yields CDR1 MNHNS and CDR2 SASEGT. When sampled, the donors appeared nominally healthy, though they likely had unrecorded immune exposures. V gene TRBV6-1 combines with J gene TRBJ1-1; D not resolved. The clonotype originates from a woman aged 40 to 50 in good health and CMV-seropositive. The sample was PBMCs. In DNA form, the CDR3 reads TGTGCCAGCAAAGCCGCGGGGATGAACACTGAAGCTTTCTTT. This gives the protein CASKAAGMNTEAFF.